This T cell receptor (beta chain) is from a study of early stage breast cancer tumors. Across the study: Most invasive tumors, twelve of 16, were ER+/PR+/HER2-.

A note on this clone: Its antigen is unidentified.

Whole-study results and caveats: Commonly generated sequences made up most enriched TCRB sequences shared between patients.

TCRdb keeps only in-frame clones here, not all; method: immunoSEQ multiplex PCR. The sample shows about 19,000 clones, around 83% of them seen only once. V lost 2 bases and J lost 8, with 19 bases in between. This CDR3 comprises 16 residues. In germline, CDR1 is SGHTA, CDR2 FQGNSA. The chain couples TRBV7-2 to TRBJ2-1; TRBD2 is a possible D gene (6 bases). Sequences were obtained from blood. The sequence came from a person aged 70 to 85 with breast cancer. CDR3 loop: CASSLSGGAVLHEQFF. In DNA form, the CDR3 reads TGTGCCAGCAGCTTATCCGGCGGGGCCGTTCTACATGAGCAGTTCTTC.